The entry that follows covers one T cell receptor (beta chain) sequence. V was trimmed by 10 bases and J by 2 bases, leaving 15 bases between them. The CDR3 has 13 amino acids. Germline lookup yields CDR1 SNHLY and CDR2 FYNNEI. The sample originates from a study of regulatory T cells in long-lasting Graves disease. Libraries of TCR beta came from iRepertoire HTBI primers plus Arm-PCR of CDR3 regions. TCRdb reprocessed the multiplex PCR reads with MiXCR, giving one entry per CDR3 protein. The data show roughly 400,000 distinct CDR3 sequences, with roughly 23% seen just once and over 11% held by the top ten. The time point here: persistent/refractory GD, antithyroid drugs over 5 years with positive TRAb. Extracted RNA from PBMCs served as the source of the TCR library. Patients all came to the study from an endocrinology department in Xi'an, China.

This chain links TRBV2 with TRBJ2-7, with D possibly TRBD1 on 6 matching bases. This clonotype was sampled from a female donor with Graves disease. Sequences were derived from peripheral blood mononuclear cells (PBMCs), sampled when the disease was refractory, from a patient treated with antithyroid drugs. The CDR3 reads CATFGTPTYEQYF. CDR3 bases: TGTGCCACCTTTGGGACACCTACCTACGAGCAGTACTTC.